This TCR beta chain derives from a study of metastatic and nonmetastatic thyroid tumors. Study context: From malignant and benign thyroid patients, repertoires in blood and in tumor or nodule tissue were compared. Points from the study as a whole: Reportedly, malignant thyroid tumors had significantly higher TCR beta diversity than benign nodules, in blood and tumor.

V was trimmed by 1 base and J by 6 bases, leaving 10 bases between them. The CDR3 runs 14 residues. Germline values: CDR1 MNHEY, CDR2 SVGAGI. Authors' data handling: Built for papillary thyroid cancer, a distant-metastasis classifier drew on CDR3 differences across clinicopathological groups. Through MiXCR, TCRdb re-clonotyped the PCR reads. TCRdb's processing, not the study's, gives the V and J calls here. The sample records about 27,000 clones, roughly 14% being singletons. Among the patients, none had received any treatment before thyroid surgery. The sample holds many counts of this clone. Its target is unknown.

Sequenced material: blood. The chain is built from TRBV6-5 and TRBJ1-5; D is possibly TRBD1 (6 bases). This clonotype was obtained from a male donor with papillary thyroid cancer or a benign thyroid nodule (not recorded which). Some clones in this sample may be carry-over from other donors' samples. The CDR3, as DNA: TGTGCCAGCAGTTACTTAAGGGGGGGTCAGCCCCAGCATTTT. Translation gives CASSYLRGGQPQHF.